The rows below give T cell receptor beta chains drawn from one sample of a study of cytomegalovirus exposure and HLA in healthy donors. Libraries were prepared by immunoSEQ multiplex PCR; TCRdb keeps only in-frame clonotypes and omits some of them. In the table there are some 120,000 clones, just under 75% of which are singletons. The sequenced sample was PBMCs. These receptor sequences come from a man aged 40-49 years in good health and CMV-seropositive. The conserved cysteine and the conserved F or W are not part of the CDR3 here. Clone size is stated in some rows and not others, as once, few, many or a class when expanded.

TRBJ2-2	.	TRBV7-6	ASSLNMNTGELF
TRBJ1-6	.	TRBV27	ASSLAYRSSYNSPLH
TRBJ1-5	.	TRBV30	AWSVLDSNQPQH
TRBJ2-6	few	TRBV14	ASSLQQGVGTGANVLT
TRBJ1-1	.	TRBV10-3	AISESTATNTEAF
TRBJ2-2	.	TRBV7-2	ASSTADTGELF
TRBJ1-2	few	TRBV7-2	ASSQDGGNYGYT
TRBJ2-2	.	TRBV10-3	AISGTSGGELF
TRBJ2-1	.	TRBV2	ASRRDSRSNEQF
TRBJ1-5	.	TRBV7-8	ASSGVGNQPQH
TRBJ1-4	.	TRBV4-2	ASSQDPYSTGGDEKLF
TRBJ1-6	.	TRBV11-1	ASSQGARSSYNSPLH
TRBJ2-5	.	TRBV6-5	ASSYSYRAEGTQY